A selection of T cell receptor beta chains follows, all from one sample in a study of control samples from healthy donors and cancer patients. TCRdb's table, derived via immunoSEQ multiplex PCR, lists solely in-frame clones and lacks some. Of 150,000 to 200,000 clones in the sample, approximately 94% are singletons; the top ten hold 8.5%. Sequencing was performed on blood. The receptors derive from a woman between 40 and 55 years old in good health. Each CDR3 is given with its conserved first and last residue. Each record gives: J gene, clone size, V gene, D gene, CDR3 DNA, CDR3 protein. The D gene is left open where the match is weak. Clone sizes are given selectively: once, few, many, or a class where the clone is expanded.

TRBJ1-6 | - | TRBV9 | - | TGTGCCAGCGGGGATTCACCCCTCCACTTT | CASGDSPLHF
TRBJ1-5 | - | TRBV7-2 | - | TGTGCCAGCAGCTTCGGACGGAGTAGCAATCAGCCCCAGCATTTT | CASSFGRSSNQPQHF
TRBJ1-3 | - | TRBV30 | - | TGTGCCTGGAGTGTAAGGGGGTATAGGGGCTCTGGAAACACCATATATTTT | CAWSVRGYRGSGNTIYF
TRBJ1-1 | - | TRBV29-1 | - | TGCCGCGTTGGACGGCAAATGATCACCCAAGCTTTCTTT | CRVGRQMITQAFF
TRBJ2-7 | - | TRBV2 | TRBD2 | TGTGCCAGTGTTAGCGGGAGGTCTTCCTACGAGCAGTACTTC | CASVSGRSSYEQYF
TRBJ2-3 | - | TRBV2 | - | TGTGCTAACCGGGACGGGGGCGTTGGGGGCAGCACAGATACGCAGTATTTT | CANRDGGVGGSTDTQYF
TRBJ1-5 | - | TRBV15 | - | TGTGCCACCAGCAGAGATTTGGCAGACCAGCCCCAGCATTTT | CATSRDLADQPQHF
TRBJ2-1 | - | TRBV4-3 | TRBD1 | TGCGCCAGCAGCCAGGACAGGGACTTTGAGCAGTTCTTC | CASSQDRDFEQFF
TRBJ2-3 | - | TRBV5-1 | - | TGCGCCAGCAGCTCGACTGTAGAGACTGGTACGCAGTATTTT | CASSSTVETGTQYF
TRBJ1-1 | - | TRBV6-5 | - | TGTGCCAGCAGACCAGCGGGCAGGGGAACTGAAGCTTTCTTT | CASRPAGRGTEAFF
TRBJ1-4 | - | TRBV27 | - | TGTGCCAGCAGCCCGAATGGACATCGTAATGAAAAACTGTTTTTT | CASSPNGHRNEKLFF
TRBJ1-6 | - | TRBV11-2 | - | TGTGCCAGCAGCTTAGTTTTTGCAGGGAGATCACCCCTCCACTTT | CASSLVFAGRSPLHF
TRBJ2-5 | once | TRBV9 | TRBD2 | TGTGCCAGCAGCGTGAGCAGCGGGGTTGAGACCCAGTACTTC | CASSVSSGVETQYF
TRBJ1-5 | - | TRBV6-6 | - | TGTGCCAGCAGTCCGGGCCTTATGGGGAATCAGCCCCAGCATTTT | CASSPGLMGNQPQHF
TRBJ1-5 | - | TRBV28 | - | TGTGCCAGCATTAGGGGTGGAGGGAGTCAGCCCCAGCATTTT | CASIRGGGSQPQHF
TRBJ2-1 | - | TRBV9 | TRBD2 | TGTGCCAGCAGCGTAGAGGCTAGCGGGGTATCCTACAATGAGCAGTTCTTC | CASSVEASGVSYNEQFF
TRBJ1-1 | - | TRBV14 | TRBD1 | TGTGCCAGCAGCCGGACAGGGAACACTGAAGCTTTCTTT | CASSRTGNTEAFF
TRBJ1-1 | - | TRBV21-1 | - | TGTGCCAGCAGCAGACCACAGGGGATGAACACTGAAGCTTTCTTT | CASSRPQGMNTEAFF
TRBJ2-7 | - | TRBV12-3/TRBV12-4 | - | TGTGCCAGCAGGGGAGACAGCTACGAGCAGTACTTC | CASRGDSYEQYF
TRBJ1-3 | once | TRBV9 | - | TGTGCCAGCAGCGGGAGCAGGGACGGGGTTTTTTTCTCTGGAAACACCATATATTTT | CASSGSRDGVFFSGNTIYF
TRBJ1-1 | - | TRBV29-1 | - | TGCAGCGTTGAAGAGTACACTGAAGCTTTCTTT | CSVEEYTEAFF
TRBJ1-1 | - | TRBV7-2 | TRBD1 | TGTGCCAGCAGCTTAGATCACAGGGGGCTTGTGGCTTTCTTT | CASSLDHRGLVAFF
TRBJ2-3 | - | TRBV7-8 | - | TGTGCCAGCAGCTTAGCCCGGTGGAGGGCCACAGATACGCAGTATTTT | CASSLARWRATDTQYF
TRBJ1-5 | - | TRBV18 | TRBD1 | TGTGCCAGCTCACCGGACAGGGTTGGCAATCAGCCCCAGCATTTT | CASSPDRVGNQPQHF
TRBJ2-1 | - | TRBV10-1 | TRBD2 | TGCGCCAGCAGTGAGTCATACCTAGCGGGAAGTTTATCCAATGAGCAGTTCTTC | CASSESYLAGSLSNEQFF
TRBJ2-3 | - | TRBV7-3 | - | TGTGCCAGCAGCTTCTCGCAGGGGGGGAGAACAGATACGCAGTATTTT | CASSFSQGGRTDTQYF
TRBJ2-7 | - | TRBV10-3 | - | TGTGCCATCACGGCTACGGGACTCAGCTACGAGCAGTACTTC | CAITATGLSYEQYF
TRBJ2-7 | once | TRBV19 | - | TGTGCCAGTAGTATCGGGAATAGCTACGAGCAGTACTTC | CASSIGNSYEQYF